The clone carrying this TCR beta chain was seen a few times. TCRdb recomputed calls from the 5' RACE reads with MiXCR, one row per CDR3 protein. Seen here are roughly 100,000 distinct CDR3 sequences, around 13% observed once, and the top ten hold 6% to 7.5%. The data belong to a study of early T cells in non-severe SARS-CoV-2 infection. Study-wide background: Unsorted whole-blood RNA was sequenced in bulk, leaving chains unpaired.

CDR1 and CDR2 from the germline V gene are SQVTM and ANQGSEA. This CDR3 is 12 amino acids long. V dropped 6 bases and J dropped 0 bases, with 6 bases sitting between them. The V call is TRBV29-1, the J call TRBJ1-3; no clear D. This TCR came from an adult who was a healthcare worker with PCR-confirmed SARS-CoV-2 infection or an uninfected control (not recorded which). The sequenced material came from whole blood. CDR3 sequence reads: CSVRSSGNTIYF. The CDR3, as DNA: TGCAGCGTACGGAGCTCTGGAAACACCATATATTTT.